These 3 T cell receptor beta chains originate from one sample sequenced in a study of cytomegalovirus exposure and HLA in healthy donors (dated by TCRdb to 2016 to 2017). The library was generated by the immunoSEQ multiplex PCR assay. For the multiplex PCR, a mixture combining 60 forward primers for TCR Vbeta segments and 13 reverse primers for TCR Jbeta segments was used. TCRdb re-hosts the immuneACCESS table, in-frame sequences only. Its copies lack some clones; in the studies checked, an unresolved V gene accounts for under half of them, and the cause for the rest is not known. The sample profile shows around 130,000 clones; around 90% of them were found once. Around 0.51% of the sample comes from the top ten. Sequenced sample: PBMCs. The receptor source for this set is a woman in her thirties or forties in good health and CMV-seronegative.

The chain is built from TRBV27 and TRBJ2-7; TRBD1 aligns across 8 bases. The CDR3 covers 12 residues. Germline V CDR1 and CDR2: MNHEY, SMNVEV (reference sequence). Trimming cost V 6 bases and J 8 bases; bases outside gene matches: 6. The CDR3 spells CASRGRGPQQYF. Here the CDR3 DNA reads TGTGCCAGCAGAGGCAGGGGGCCGCAGCAGTACTTC.

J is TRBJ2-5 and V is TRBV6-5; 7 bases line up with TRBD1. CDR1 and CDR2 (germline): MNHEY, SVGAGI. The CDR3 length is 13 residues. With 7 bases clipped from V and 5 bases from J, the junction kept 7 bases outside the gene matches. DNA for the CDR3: TGTGCCAGCACCAGGGGGTCGTACGAGACCCAGTACTTC. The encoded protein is CASTRGSYETQYF.

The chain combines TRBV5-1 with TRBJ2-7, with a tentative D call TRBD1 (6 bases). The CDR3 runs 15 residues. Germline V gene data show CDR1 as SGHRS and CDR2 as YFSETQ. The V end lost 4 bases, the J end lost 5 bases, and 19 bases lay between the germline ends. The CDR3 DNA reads TGCGCCAGCAGCGGGGCCGGGACAACTGGGGACGAGCAGTACTTC. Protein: CASSGAGTTGDEQYF.